Sequencing of this TCR beta chain was carried out in a study of shared clonotypes between healthy human individuals. V lost 4 bases, J lost 0 bases, and 11 bases lay in between. In germline, CDR1 is SGHDT, CDR2 YYEEEE. The CDR3 length is 15 residues. Assay: immunoSEQ multiplex PCR; the TCRdb copy retains only in-frame clones and omits some. The sample contains about 1.9 million clones, 80% to 95% of which appear only once. In the naive CD8 group, cells lacked CD45RO and were positively selected for CCR7, so terminally differentiated effector memory CD45RA+ cells were left out. Donors were Caucasian adults residing in Nashville, Tennessee, USA.

This receptor was identified in a young man in good health. Some clones in this sample may be carry-over from other donors' samples. The chain combines TRBV5-6 with TRBJ2-1, with a possible D match to TRBD2 (6 bases). Sample: naive CD8+ T cells from PBMCs. CDR3 region: CASSIFSGSYNEQFF. The CDR3 DNA follows: TGTGCCAGCAGCATTTTTAGCGGCTCCTACAATGAGCAGTTCTTC.